The clone carrying this TCR beta chain was recorded many times. Its antigen is currently unknown. Through Arm-PCR of CDR3 regions and iRepertoire HTBI primers, TCR beta libraries were built. TCRdb itself ran the multiplex PCR reads through MiXCR, one entry per CDR3 protein. The profile shows a few hundred thousand distinct CDR3 sequences, 15% to 20% of them singletons. The sample is drawn from a study of regulatory T cells in long-lasting Graves disease. V was shortened by 4 bases and J by 2 bases, with 14 bases between the two germline ends. The CDR3 loop spans 14 amino acids. The germline V gene has CDR1 SQVTM and CDR2 ANQGSEA. Study-wide results and limits: Between persistent patients, about 2,700 public clonotypes were shared, exceeding the approximately 940 shared between new patients.

Specified time point: newly diagnosed GD, antithyroid drugs for less than 3 months. The authors made the TCR library using RNA they extracted from PBMCs. Patients of an endocrinology department in Xi'an, China, were included. Staff took roughly 9.6 milliliters of peripheral blood and put it into EDTA tubes. The sequencing used peripheral blood mononuclear cells (PBMCs), collected at new diagnosis, from a patient treated with antithyroid drugs. The chain uses TRBV29-1 and TRBJ2-5, with D unclear. The sequence derives from a female donor with Graves disease. The CDR3 DNA is TGCAGCGTTGCCAAACTGGTCGGACAAGAGACCCAGTACTTC. Encoded protein: CSVAKLVGQETQYF.